The 22 T cell receptor beta chains below all came from one sample that was sequenced in a study of blood T cell repertoires in COVID-19. Sequencing used immunoSEQ multiplex PCR; TCRdb keeps in-frame clones, though not all of them. The repertoire includes more than 350,000 clones, approximately 90% of them detected once, and 1.4% to 1.5% sits in the top ten. Specimen: PBMCs or T cells enriched from blood (not recorded which). The source is a young woman who had been exposed to COVID-19.

The chain employs TRBV5-3 and TRBJ1-6, with TRBD1 identical over 8 bases. TRBV5-3 is classed as an ORF, of uncertain function. CDR3 length equals 17 residues. Germline trimming cut 4 bases from V and 0 bases from J; bases unmatched to any gene: 6. CDR3 coding DNA: TGTGCCAGAAGCCTAGGACAGGGATCCTCCTATAATTCACCCCTCCACTTT. Protein: CARSLGQGSSYNSPLHF.

CDR3 sequence reads: CASRKRATGLIKETQYF. CDR3 nucleotide sequence: TGTGCCAGCAGGAAGAGAGCTACGGGACTGATTAAAGAGACCCAGTACTTC. This rearrangement joins TRBV11-2 to TRBJ2-5; possibly TRBD2 for D (6 bases). The CDR3 is made up of 17 amino acids. V gave up 6 bases and J gave up 3 bases, with 23 bases separating them. Germline V CDR1 and CDR2: SGHAT, FQNNGV.

This clone was recorded only once. V usage is TRBV7-9 and J usage is TRBJ1-6, with a tentative D call TRBD1 (6 bases). The CDR3 has 16 residues. The germline gives CDR1 SEHNR, CDR2 FQNEAQ (reference sequence). Trimming left V 5 bases short and J 9 bases short, with 20 bases between. CDR3 sequence (DNA): TGTGCCAGCAGCGCCCCTAGTCAGGGGTCGGCTTCACCCCTCCACTTT. It is translated as CASSAPSQGSASPLHF. Full variable domain (rest looked up from reference TRBV7-9 and TRBJ1-6): DTGVSQNPRHKITKRGQNVTFRCDPISEHNRLYWYRQTLGQGPEFLTYFQNEAQLEKSRLLSDRFSAERPKGSFSTLEIQRTEQGDSAMYLCASSAPSQGSASPLHFGNGTRLTVT.

The rearrangement uses TRBV3-1 (or the pseudogene TRBV3-2) and TRBJ2-6; D gene unclear. V lost 1 base to trimming and J lost 0 bases, with 7 bases between them. Germline CDR1 and CDR2: LGHDT and YNNKEL (reference sequence). The CDR3 runs 16 residues. Here the CDR3 DNA reads TGTGCCAGCAGCCAAGGGTCAGGCTCTGGGGCCAACGTCCTGACTTTC. Translating gives CASSQGSGSGANVLTF.

CDR3 DNA: TGTGCCAGCAGCTTCCCCCAGAGGCATGAGCAGTTCTTC. Residues: CASSFPQRHEQFF. The V call is TRBV5-4, the J call TRBJ2-1; D is uncertain. From germline, CDR1 is SGHNT and CDR2 YYREEE (reference sequence). This CDR3 region has 13 residues. V was cut by 2 bases and J by 8 bases, with 11 bases left in between.

The J gene is TRBJ1-5, the V gene TRBV2, with 7 bases matching TRBD1. Per germline, CDR1 SNHLY and CDR2 FYNNEI. The CDR3 is 17 amino acids. V lost 5 bases to trimming and J lost 5 bases; unmatched junction nucleotides: 15. Here the CDR3 reads CASSPNHDRAFDQPQHF. CDR3 nucleotides: TGTGCCAGCAGTCCAAACCACGACAGGGCGTTTGATCAGCCCCAGCATTTT.

The chain carries TRBV28 and TRBJ2-5; 8 bases align to TRBD2. Germline V gives CDR1 MDHEN, CDR2 SYDVKM. The length of the CDR3 is 15 residues. J was trimmed by 5 bases and V by 6 bases; bases with no gene match: 11. The CDR3 region has the DNA TGTGCCAGCAGACAAGCGGGAGATAGGTGGGAGACCCAGTACTTC. Translation: CASRQAGDRWETQYF. The variable domain in full, completed from reference TRBV28 and TRBJ2-5, reads DVKVTQSSRYLVKRTGEKVFLECVQDMDHENMFWYRQDPGLGLRLIYFSYDVKMKEKGDIPEGYSVSREKKERFSLILESASTNQTSMYLCASRQAGDRWETQYFGPGTRLLVL.

This clone was recorded once. V gene TRBV4-2 combines with J gene TRBJ1-1; no clear D gene. The germline gives CDR1 LGHNA, CDR2 YNFKEQ. Trimming shortened V by 0 bases and J by 5 bases, and 10 bases separated the two germline ends. The CDR3 extends over 14 amino acids. The CDR3 loop reads CASSQELDLTEAFF. CDR3 DNA sequence: TGTGCCAGCAGCCAAGAGCTGGACTTGACTGAAGCTTTCTTT.

The V call is TRBV30, the J call TRBJ1-5; D not certain. Germline-derived CDR1 and CDR2 are GTSNPN and SVGIG (reference sequence). The CDR3 is 13 amino acids. Trimming took 0 bases from V and 7 from J, leaving 10 bases between them. CDR3 residues: CAWSVKAGQPQHF. CDR3 nucleotides: TGTGCCTGGAGTGTAAAGGCAGGCCAGCCCCAGCATTTT.

This chain joins TRBV6-6 and TRBJ1-2; possible D gene TRBD1, 6 bases. Germline loops: CDR1 MNHNY, CDR2 SVGAGI (reference sequence). Trimming shortened V by 11 bases and J by 6 bases, and 19 bases separated the two germline ends. The CDR3 is made up of 13 amino acids. In nucleotides, the CDR3 is TGTGCCGCTCACCCGGACAGCGTAGATGGCTACACCTTC. It yields the protein CAAHPDSVDGYTF.

The chain is built from TRBV30 and TRBJ1-1, with 7 bases identical to TRBD1. Trimming at V came to 3 bases and at J to 5 bases, leaving 3 bases not matched to a gene. Germline CDR1 reads GTSNPN; CDR2 reads SVGIG (reference sequence). The CDR3 runs 12 residues. In nucleotides, the CDR3 is TGTGCCTGGAGCACAGGGGCAACTGAAGCTTTCTTT. It yields the protein CAWSTGATEAFF.

The chain recombines TRBV20-1 with TRBJ2-2; D perhaps matches TRBD2 (6 bases). The germline gives CDR1 DFQATT, CDR2 SNEGSKA (reference sequence). This CDR3 spans 11 amino acids. In DNA form, the CDR3 reads TGCGGCTTGGGGGGCACCGGGGAGCTGTTTTTT. This translates into CGLGGTGELFF.

This clone was seen just once. This chain uses TRBV6-4 with TRBJ2-1; TRBD1 matches 9 bases. This CDR3 comprises 15 residues. J lost 3 bases, V lost 5 bases, and 5 bases had no gene match. Germline V gene sequence: CDR1 MRHNA, CDR2 SNTAGT. CDR3 region: CASSTRQGDYNEQFF. The CDR3 nucleotides read TGTGCCAGCAGTACAAGACAGGGGGACTACAATGAGCAGTTCTTC.

This chain connects TRBV6-1 to TRBJ1-1, with D possibly TRBD1 on 5 matching bases. This CDR3 contains 15 residues. In germline, CDR1 is MNHNS, CDR2 SASEGT. V was clipped by 0 bases and J by 6 bases, with 14 bases between them. The CDR3 reads CASSEAGRVKAEAFF. CDR3 DNA sequence: TGTGCCAGCAGTGAAGCAGGCAGGGTGAAGGCTGAAGCTTTCTTT.

The rearrangement uses TRBV5-5 and TRBJ2-7; a weak D match, TRBD1 (6 bases). The germline V gene encodes CDR1 SGHKS and CDR2 YYEKEE (reference sequence). The CDR3 sequence is 15 residues long. V was clipped by 5 bases and J by 3 bases, with 18 bases between them. The CDR3 loop reads CASSRRTDLFYEQYF. The CDR3 DNA reads as TGTGCCAGCAGTCGTAGGACAGACTTATTCTACGAGCAGTACTTC.

This clone was detected once. DNA of the CDR3: TGTGCCAGCAGCCCCGGACAGGGAGATACGGCACCCCTCCACTTT. Amino acid sequence: CASSPGQGDTAPLHF. V gene TRBV28 combines with J gene TRBJ1-6; 8 nucleotides agree with TRBD1. The J segment lost 11 bases and the V segment lost 6 bases, leaving 12 bases of the junction unmatched. CDR3 size: 15 residues. Germline V gene sequence: CDR1 MDHEN, CDR2 SYDVKM.

This chain uses TRBV28 with TRBJ2-1; 7 bases map to TRBD1. This CDR3 is built from 13 residues. CDR1 is MDHEN and CDR2 is SYDVKM in the germline V gene. The J segment lost 12 bases and the V segment lost 8 bases, leaving 13 bases of the junction unmatched. The CDR3: CASSTGQSSSQFF. CDR3 bases: TGTGCCAGCTCTACGGGACAGTCCTCTTCGCAGTTCTTC.

The V gene is TRBV19, the J gene TRBJ1-4; no definite D call. CDR3 length: 14 residues. V was shortened by 5 bases and J by 8 bases, with 15 bases between the two germline ends. The V gene's germline CDR1 is LNHDA and CDR2 SQIVND (reference sequence). This chain's CDR3 is CASSGEAVPEKLFF. The CDR3 bases are TGTGCCAGTAGTGGGGAGGCAGTCCCCGAAAAACTGTTTTTT.

The CDR3 spells CASSAEGRNTIYF. In DNA, the CDR3 is TGTGCCAGCTCCGCGGAGGGTAGAAACACCATATATTTT. The genes are TRBV10-3 and TRBJ1-3; D is unresolved. This CDR3 is 13 amino acids long. In germline, CDR1 is ENHRY, CDR2 SYGVKD. V was pared by 10 bases and J by 5 bases, with 15 bases between.

A single count supports this clone. J is TRBJ1-2 and V is TRBV2, with D possibly matching TRBD1 (6 bases). The CDR3 has 14 residues. Germline lookup yields CDR1 SNHLY and CDR2 FYNNEI. V lost 6 bases and J lost 4, with 15 bases in between. The CDR3 spells CASSRDKGFYGYTF. CDR3 in DNA: TGTGCCAGCAGCCGGGACAAGGGGTTCTATGGCTACACCTTC.

The V call is TRBV19, the J call TRBJ1-2, with TRBD1 as a possible D gene (5 bases). In germline, CDR1 is LNHDA, CDR2 SQIVND (reference sequence). V was pared by 3 bases and J by 6 bases, with 23 bases between. The CDR3 is 17 amino acids. DNA for the CDR3: TGTGCCAGTAGTATTGTGATGGCTGTACAGGTGCCTCATGGCTACACCTTC. Its translation is CASSIVMAVQVPHGYTF.

V gene TRBV2 combines with J gene TRBJ2-1; 8 nucleotides align to TRBD2. This CDR3 has 13 residues. Germline lookup yields CDR1 SNHLY and CDR2 FYNNEI. V lost 6 bases and J lost 8; bases outside the gene matches: 6. Here the CDR3 reads CASRVAGRDEQFF. The CDR3 DNA sequence: TGTGCCAGCAGAGTAGCGGGACGGGATGAGCAGTTCTTC.